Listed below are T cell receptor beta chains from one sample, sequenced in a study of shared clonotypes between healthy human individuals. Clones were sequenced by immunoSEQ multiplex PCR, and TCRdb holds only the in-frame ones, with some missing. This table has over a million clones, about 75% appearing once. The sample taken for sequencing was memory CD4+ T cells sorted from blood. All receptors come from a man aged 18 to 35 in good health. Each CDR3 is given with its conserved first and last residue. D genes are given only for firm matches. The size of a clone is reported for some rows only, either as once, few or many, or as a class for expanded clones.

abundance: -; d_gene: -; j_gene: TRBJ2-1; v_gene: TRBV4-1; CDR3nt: TGCGCCAGCAGCCAAGAGCTAATAGCGGATAATGAGCAGTTCTTC; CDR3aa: CASSQELIADNEQFF
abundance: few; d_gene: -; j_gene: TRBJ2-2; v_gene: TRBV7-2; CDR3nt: TGTGCCAGCAGCTTGTGGGGGCCGAACACCGGGGAGCTGTTTTTT; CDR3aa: CASSLWGPNTGELFF
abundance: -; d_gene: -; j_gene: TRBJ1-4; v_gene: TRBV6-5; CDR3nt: TGTGCCTCCAGAGGGAAAGGGAGCGGAAAACTGTTTTTT; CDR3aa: CASRGKGSGKLFF
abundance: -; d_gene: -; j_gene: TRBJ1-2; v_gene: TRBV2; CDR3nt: TGTGCCAGCAGGAGGAATTGGGGGGCTAACTATGGCTACACCTTC; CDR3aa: CASRRNWGANYGYTF
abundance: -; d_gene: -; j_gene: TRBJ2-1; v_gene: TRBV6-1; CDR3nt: TGTGCCAGCAGTGATGGTAGGACACCTTACAATGAGCAGTTCTTC; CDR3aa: CASSDGRTPYNEQFF
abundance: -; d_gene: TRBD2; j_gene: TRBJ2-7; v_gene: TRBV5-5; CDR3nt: TGTGCCAGCAGCTTAAAAGCGGGAGTGAACGAGCAGTACTTC; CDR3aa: CASSLKAGVNEQYF
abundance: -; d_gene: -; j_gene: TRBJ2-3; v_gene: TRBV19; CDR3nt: TGTGCCAGTAGTATAGATGCTGGGCACACAGATACGCAGTATTTT; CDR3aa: CASSIDAGHTDTQYF
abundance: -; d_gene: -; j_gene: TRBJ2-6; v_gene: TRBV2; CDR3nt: TGTGCCAGCAGTGACGGTACGTCTGGGGCCAACGTCCTGACTTTC; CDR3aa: CASSDGTSGANVLTF
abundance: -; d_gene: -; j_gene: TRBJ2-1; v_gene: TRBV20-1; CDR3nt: TGCAGTGCTAGGTGGGACAATGAGCAGTTCTTC; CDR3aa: CSARWDNEQFF
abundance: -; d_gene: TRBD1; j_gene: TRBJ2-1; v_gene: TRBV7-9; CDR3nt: TGTGCCAGCAGCTTAGGACAACCGGGACAGGGGAAAAATGAGCAGTTCTTC; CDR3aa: CASSLGQPGQGKNEQFF
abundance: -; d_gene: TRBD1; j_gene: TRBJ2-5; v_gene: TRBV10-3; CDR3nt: TGTGCCACCGGACAGGGGGCCCAGGGACGAGAGACCCAGTACTTC; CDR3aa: CATGQGAQGRETQYF
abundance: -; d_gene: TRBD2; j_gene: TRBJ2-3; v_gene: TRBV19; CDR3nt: TGTGCCAGTAGTATCACAGCGGGGGGAATAGATACGCAGTATTTT; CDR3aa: CASSITAGGIDTQYF
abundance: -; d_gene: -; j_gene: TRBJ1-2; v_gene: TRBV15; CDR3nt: TGTGCCACCAGCAGAGATTACAGTGTCTACACCTTC; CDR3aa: CATSRDYSVYTF
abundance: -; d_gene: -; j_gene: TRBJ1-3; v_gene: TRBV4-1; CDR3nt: TGCGCCAGCAGCCAAGATCGGCAGGTGGGCTCTGGAAACACCATATATTTT; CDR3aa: CASSQDRQVGSGNTIYF
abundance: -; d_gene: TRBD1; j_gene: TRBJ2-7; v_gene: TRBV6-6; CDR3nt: TGTGCCAGCAGACGGACAGGGGGTGTCAACGAGCAGTACTTC; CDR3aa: CASRRTGGVNEQYF